This is a list of T cell receptor beta chains from one sample in a study of B cell selection in AIRE deficiency. The data were produced by immunoSEQ multiplex PCR, yet TCRdb's version contains in-frame clones alone and is incomplete. The table has 20,000 to 25,000 clones, 94% seen once. Material: Tregs sorted from PBMCs. Receptor source: a human donor with AIRE deficiency. Both conserved end residues are part of each CDR3. A D gene is named only where the DNA matches it firmly.

len	d_gene	v_gene	j_gene	CDR3aa
12	NA	TRBV6-6	TRBJ2-7	CASSRLSYEQYF
16	NA	TRBV15	TRBJ2-1	CATSRAGLDRYNEQFF
13	NA	TRBV4-2	TRBJ2-2	CASSQKDSGELFF
13	NA	TRBV28	TRBJ2-7	CASRGVFWDEQYF
18	NA	TRBV4-3	TRBJ2-6	CASSQMLLTRSGANVLTF
14	NA	TRBV10-2	TRBJ1-2	CASSDRGGNYGYTF
15	TRBD2	TRBV30	TRBJ2-1	CAWSVWRRENNEQFF
13	TRBD1	TRBV25-1	TRBJ1-1	CASSVKNRGSAFF
16	NA	TRBV23-1	TRBJ1-4	CASSQLRGAINEKLFF
14	NA	TRBV15	TRBJ1-5	CAISGRRANQPQHF
13	NA	TRBV5-1	TRBJ2-1	CASFGGGHNEQFF
15	NA	TRBV5-1	TRBJ2-7	CASSLGGMSSYEQYF
15	NA	TRBV4-3	TRBJ2-3	CASSPMDSPTDTQYF
15	NA	TRBV27	TRBJ2-1	CATTKRPFSYNEQFF
13	NA	TRBV18	TRBJ1-3	CASSQGREDTIYF
16	NA	TRBV19	TRBJ2-2	CASSIGLKRAPGELFF
14	NA	TRBV7-2	TRBJ2-7	CASSRGPSSGEQYF
16	NA	TRBV9	TRBJ2-2	CASSVVSVDNTGELFF
13	TRBD1	TRBV25-1	TRBJ2-5	CASRQGAGETQYF
15	NA	TRBV18	TRBJ2-7	CASPRRPWLSYEQYF
13	NA	TRBV9	TRBJ1-2	CASSGHGMIGYTF
13	TRBD1	TRBV19	TRBJ2-7	CASSTWSGGEQYF
11	NA	TRBV6-1	TRBJ2-7	CASALRVEQYF
17	NA	TRBV5-5	TRBJ2-7	CASSLASVAVGNYEQYF
16	TRBD2	TRBV5-8	TRBJ2-1	CASSQLAYSSYNEQFF
19	TRBD1	TRBV9	TRBJ1-1	CASSAEATGTGRYDTEAFF
12	NA	TRBV15	TRBJ2-1	CATSRGGLEQFF
14	NA	TRBV5-8	TRBJ1-1	CASSFSGAVLEAFF
15	NA	TRBV27	TRBJ2-7	CASSSERQSSYEQYF